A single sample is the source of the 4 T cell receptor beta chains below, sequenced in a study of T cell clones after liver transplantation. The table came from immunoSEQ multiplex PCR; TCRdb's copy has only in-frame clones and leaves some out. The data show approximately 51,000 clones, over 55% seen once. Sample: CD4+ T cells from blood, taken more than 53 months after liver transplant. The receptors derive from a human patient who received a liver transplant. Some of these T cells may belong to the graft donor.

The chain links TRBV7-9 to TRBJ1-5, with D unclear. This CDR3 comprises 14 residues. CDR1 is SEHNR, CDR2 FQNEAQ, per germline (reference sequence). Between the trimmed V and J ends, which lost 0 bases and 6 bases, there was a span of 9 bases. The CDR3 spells CASSLAEGSQPQHF. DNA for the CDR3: TGTGCCAGCAGCTTAGCTGAAGGAAGTCAGCCCCAGCATTTT.

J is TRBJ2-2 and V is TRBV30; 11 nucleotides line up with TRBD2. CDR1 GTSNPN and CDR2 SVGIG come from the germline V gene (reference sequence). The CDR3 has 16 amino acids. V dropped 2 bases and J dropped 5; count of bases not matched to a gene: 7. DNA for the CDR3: TGTGCCTGGAGTTTAGCGGGGGGGCGGCGGACCGGGGAGCTGTTTTTT. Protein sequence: CAWSLAGGRRTGELFF.

In DNA, the CDR3 is TGTGCCAGCAGCCCGGGACTAGCTCCCACAGATACGCAGTATTTT. This sequence encodes CASSPGLAPTDTQYF. The chain combines TRBV4-2 with TRBJ2-3, with 9 nucleotides matching TRBD2. The CDR3 runs to 15 residues. Germline loops: CDR1 LGHNA, CDR2 YNFKEQ. With 4 bases clipped from V and 2 bases from J, the junction kept 4 bases outside the gene matches.

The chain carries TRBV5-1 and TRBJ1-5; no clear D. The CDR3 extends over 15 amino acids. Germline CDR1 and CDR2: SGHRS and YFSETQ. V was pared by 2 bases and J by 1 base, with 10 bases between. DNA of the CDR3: TGCGCCAGCAGCTTAACTCCCGGGAGCAATCAGCCCCAGCATTTT. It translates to CASSLTPGSNQPQHF.